This note documents a single T cell receptor beta chain sequence. V lost 3 bases and J lost 1; bases outside the gene matches: 12. The CDR3 is made up of 18 amino acids. In germline, CDR1 is DFQATT, CDR2 SNEGSKA (reference sequence). Random hexamers primed reverse transcription of about 0.45 to 1 ug RNA. Across 54 Vbeta and 13 Jbeta, immunoSEQ multiplex PCR amplified TCR beta CDR3. In TCRdb, the immunoSEQ multiplex PCR reads were re-called with MiXCR into one record per CDR3 protein. The table includes about 180,000 distinct CDR3 sequences, more than 90% detected once. This specimen comes from a study of CD8 T cells in Susac syndrome. Sequencing targeted TCR beta in T cells from blood (CD8+ and CD4+).

The sequencing sample was made of CD4+ T cells from PBMCs. The chain links TRBV20-1 to TRBJ2-5; 12 bases align to TRBD2. The source of this sequence is a human donor with multiple sclerosis. CDR3 region: CSASPFLLAGGRQETQYF. DNA of the CDR3: TGCAGTGCTAGCCCCTTCCTACTAGCGGGGGGCCGCCAAGAGACCCAGTACTTC.